One and the same sample provided the 21 T cell receptor beta chains below, sequenced in a study of regulatory T cells in long-lasting Graves disease. Time point given: newly diagnosed GD, antithyroid drugs for less than 3 months. After RNA was extracted from PBMCs, the TCR library was made from it. Sequencing libraries for TCR beta were prepared with iRepertoire HTBI primers and Arm-PCR of CDR3 regions. TCRdb used MiXCR to reprocess the multiplex PCR reads, holding one entry per CDR3 protein. Altogether 540,000 or so distinct CDR3 sequences are present, about 13% being singletons, with the ten largest covering roughly 9.7%. This same sample was also part of a study on T cells in Graves' hyperthyroidism and ophthalmopathy.

This sample comprised peripheral blood mononuclear cells (PBMCs), obtained at new diagnosis, from a patient treated with antithyroid drugs. These TCRs come from a man aged 25-40 years with Graves disease.

This clonotype was observed at least ten times. The chain links TRBV20-1 to TRBJ1-4; no definite D call. Trimming left V 4 bases short and J 7 bases short, with 13 bases between. Looked up from germline, CDR1 is DFQATT and CDR2 is SNEGSKA (reference sequence). The CDR3 totals 13 residues. DNA of the CDR3: TGCAGTGCTAAACGGGGAAGGAGTGAAAAACTGTTTTTT. It is translated as CSAKRGRSEKLFF.

This clonotype was counted ten times or more. This chain connects TRBV12-3 or TRBV12-4 to TRBJ2-3, with TRBD2 matching over 10 bases. CDR3 size: 19 residues. After removal of 3 bases from V and 2 bases from J, the junction contained 14 bases not matched to a gene. The CDR3 coding sequence is TGTGCCAGCAGTTTTAGACGGAAAGGACTAGCGGAATTCACAGATACGCAGTATTTT. This translates into CASSFRRKGLAEFTDTQYF.

This clonotype occurred many times. The J gene is TRBJ1-1, the V gene TRBV30, with 9 bases aligning to TRBD1. Germline trimming cut 4 bases from V and 6 bases from J; bases unmatched to any gene: 12. The germline V gene has CDR1 GTSNPN and CDR2 SVGIG (reference sequence). The CDR3 extends over 15 amino acids. In DNA form, the CDR3 reads TGTGCCTGGATTGGGACAGGGTTCATGGTGGCTGAAGCTTTCTTT. This encodes CAWIGTGFMVAEAFF.

The chain carries TRBV12-3 or TRBV12-4 and TRBJ2-5; D gene unclear. The length of the CDR3 is 14 residues. V was shortened by 6 bases and J by 1 base, with 12 bases between the two germline ends. The CDR3 loop reads CASSLPLTQETQYF. CDR3 DNA sequence: TGTGCCAGCAGCCTCCCACTTACCCAAGAGACCCAGTACTTC.

This rearrangement joins TRBV30 to TRBJ2-7; TRBD2 might be the D (7 bases). Trimming took off 6 bases at V and 2 bases at J, with 23 bases between the two ends. This CDR3 is 16 amino acids long. Germline V gives CDR1 GTSNPN, CDR2 SVGIG (reference sequence). CDR3 region: CACSVKGGRRAYEQYF. CDR3 sequence (DNA): TGTGCCTGTAGCGTCAAGGGGGGGCGAAGGGCCTACGAGCAGTACTTC.

This clonotype was observed many times. This chain joins TRBV20-1 and TRBJ2-5; 8 bases fit TRBD1. V was pared by 1 base and J by 5 bases, with 6 bases of the junction left unmatched. The CDR3 contains 14 residues. In germline, CDR1 is DFQATT, CDR2 SNEGSKA (reference sequence). CDR3 bases: TGCAGTGCTAGAGGGGGGACAGGCGGGGAGACCCAGTACTTC. This sequence encodes CSARGGTGGETQYF.

This clonotype was seen at least ten times. The chain couples TRBV7-2 to TRBJ2-1; TRBD2 matches 7 bases. The CDR3 has 14 residues. V was clipped by 1 base and J by 8 bases; unmatched bases: 5. Germline assignment: CDR1 SGHTA and CDR2 FQGNSA. The CDR3 sequence is CASSLEVSGHEQFF. CDR3 nucleotides: TGTGCCAGCAGCTTAGAAGTTAGCGGGCATGAGCAGTTCTTC.

This clonotype has a handful of counts. The V and J genes are TRBV20-1 and TRBJ1-2, with D perhaps matching TRBD1 (6 bases). CDR1 and CDR2 (germline): DFQATT, SNEGSKA (reference sequence). Trimming cost V 6 bases and J 8 bases, with 16 bases left between them. CDR3 length equals 12 residues. The DNA for the CDR3 is TGCAGTGCGGTATCGTTCAGGGGCGGCTACACCTTC. Translating gives CSAVSFRGGYTF.

This rearrangement joins TRBV10-1 to TRBJ2-2; 7 bases match TRBD1. Looked up from germline, CDR1 is WNHNN and CDR2 is SYGVQD (reference sequence). The length of the CDR3 is 13 residues. V dropped 4 bases and J dropped 7; count of bases not matched to a gene: 3. In DNA, the CDR3 is TGCGCCAGCAGTGGGACAGGTGTCGGGGAGCTGTTTTTT. Translated: CASSGTGVGELFF.

This clonotype turned up a few times. The chain uses TRBV7-9 and TRBJ2-5; possible D gene TRBD1, 6 bases. Germline V CDR1 and CDR2: SEHNR, FQNEAQ (reference sequence). The V gene lost 3 bases and the J gene lost 1 base, with 15 bases spanning the gap. This CDR3 spans 16 amino acids. Written as DNA, the CDR3 is TGTGCCAGCAGCTTGGCTGAACAGGGCCCCCAAGAGACCCAGTACTTC. It is translated as CASSLAEQGPQETQYF. The whole variable domain, filled in from reference TRBV7-9 and TRBJ2-5, reads DTGVSQNPRHKITKRGQNVTFRCDPISEHNRLYWYRQTLGQGPEFLTYFQNEAQLEKSRLLSDRFSAERPKGSFSTLEIQRTEQGDSAMYLCASSLAEQGPQETQYFGPGTRLLVL.

V usage is TRBV3-1 and J usage is TRBJ1-3; the D gene is possibly TRBD1 (6 bases). Trimming left V 0 bases short and J 7 bases short, with 19 bases between. Germline CDR1 is LGHDT and CDR2 is YNNKEL (reference sequence). This CDR3 has 17 amino acids. The CDR3 here is CASSQDIVQGRWNTIYF. CDR3 DNA sequence: TGTGCCAGCAGCCAAGATATAGTGCAGGGGAGGTGGAACACCATATATTTT.

This clonotype was observed a few times. The V call is TRBV20-1, the J call TRBJ2-3; 9 bases fit TRBD2. The CDR3 has 15 residues. CDR1 DFQATT and CDR2 SNEGSKA come from the germline V gene (reference sequence). The J segment lost 2 bases and the V segment lost 6 bases, leaving 9 bases of the junction unmatched. For the CDR3, the DNA is TGCAGTGCCCGTCGGCTAGCGGGGCTCACAGATACGCAGTATTTT. The encoded protein is CSARRLAGLTDTQYF.

The table lists this clonotype with many counts. V is TRBV7-8 and J is TRBJ1-1; 7 positions match TRBD1. With V trimmed by 1 base and J by 4 bases, 3 bases remained unmatched. CDR3 length: 14 residues. Germline CDR1 is SGHVS and CDR2 is FQNEAQ. DNA for the CDR3: TGTGCCAGCAGCTTAGGACAGGGCAGCACTGAAGCTTTCTTT. Translated: CASSLGQGSTEAFF. Drawing the rest from reference TRBV7-8 and TRBJ1-1, the complete variable domain is GAGVSQSPRYKVAKRGQDVALRCDPISGHVSLFWYQQALGQGPEFLTYFQNEAQLDKSGLPSDRFFAERPEGSVSTLKIQRTQQEDSAVYLCASSLGQGSTEAFFGQGTRLTVV.

The genes are TRBV12-3 or TRBV12-4 and TRBJ2-6, with unresolved D. The V end was cut by 7 bases, the J end by 4 bases, with 5 bases between. The CDR3 loop spans 12 amino acids. The CDR3 here is CASKEGANVLTF. The CDR3 DNA is TGTGCCAGCAAGGAAGGGGCCAACGTCCTGACTTTC.

This clonotype was seen many times. The rearrangement links TRBV20-1 to TRBJ2-7, with 8 positions matching TRBD1. J was trimmed by 4 bases and V by 6 bases; bases with no gene match: 2. The CDR3 is made up of 11 amino acids. CDR1 and CDR2 (germline): DFQATT, SNEGSKA (reference sequence). The CDR3 DNA follows: TGCAGTGCCGACAGGGGTTACGAGCAGTACTTC. Translating gives CSADRGYEQYF.

This clonotype was detected ten times or more. The chain uses TRBV24-1 and TRBJ2-1; D possibly corresponds to TRBD1 (6 bases). This CDR3 comprises 15 residues. Trimming cost V 4 bases and J 3 bases, with 12 bases left between them. Germline CDR1 is KGHDR and CDR2 is SFDVKD. DNA for the CDR3: TGTGCCACCAGTGACCGACAGGTTCTCTACAATGAGCAGTTCTTC. The encoded protein is CATSDRQVLYNEQFF.

The chain combines TRBV6-1 with TRBJ2-1; D might be TRBD1 (5 bases). The germline V gene has CDR1 MNHNS and CDR2 SASEGT. Trimming cost V 5 bases and J 0 bases, with 11 bases left between them. The CDR3 runs 15 residues. The CDR3 nucleotides read TGTGCCAGCAGTAAGGACACCTACTCCTACAATGAGCAGTTCTTC. It encodes CASSKDTYSYNEQFF.

A few counts support this clonotype. V and J are TRBV12-3 or TRBV12-4 and TRBJ2-5; D may be TRBD2 (6 bases). The V and J ends lost 3 bases and 5 bases respectively, with 10 bases between them. This CDR3 is built from 13 residues. For the CDR3, the DNA is TGTGCCAGCAGTTTGGAGGGGCCGGAGACCCAGTACTTC. It is translated as CASSLEGPETQYF.

This clonotype came up a few times. The chain combines TRBV5-6 with TRBJ2-1, with 10 bases aligning to TRBD2. V dropped 2 bases and J dropped 3; count of bases not matched to a gene: 2. Germline V gene data show CDR1 as SGHDT and CDR2 as YYEEEE. The CDR3 totals 15 residues. DNA of the CDR3: TGTGCCAGCAGCTTTAGACTAGCGGGCTACAATGAGCAGTTCTTC. Its protein product is CASSFRLAGYNEQFF.

V gene TRBV3-1 combines with J gene TRBJ2-1; 14 nucleotides agree with TRBD2. V dropped 2 bases and J dropped 7; count of bases not matched to a gene: 19. The CDR3 covers 21 residues. The germline V gene has CDR1 LGHDT and CDR2 YNNKEL (reference sequence). In DNA form, the CDR3 reads TGTGCCAGCAGCCAACGTTTGGGAGGACTAGCGGGAGGTTCGGGTCGGAATGAGCAGTTCTTC. Translated: CASSQRLGGLAGGSGRNEQFF.

The chain recombines TRBV4-1 with TRBJ1-4; unclear D gene. The V and J ends lost 0 bases and 3 bases respectively, with 11 bases between them. This CDR3 region has 16 residues. CDR1 and CDR2 from the germline V gene are MGHRA and YSYEKL. DNA of the CDR3: TGCGCCAGCAGCCAAGATCCTCGGCGGTCTAATGAAAAACTGTTTTTT. Protein: CASSQDPRRSNEKLFF.